This TCR beta chain was found in a study of tumor-infiltrating lymphocytes in primary liver carcinoma. As for the study in general: The study reported T1-T3 N0M0 tumors spanning 4.2 to 10 cm. Sequencing of the samples generated roughly 3.5 to 7.5 million productive TCRbeta reads, with similar yields across tissue types.

CDR3 size: 19 residues. Germline V gene sequence: CDR1 MNHEY, CDR2 SVGEGT. Synthesis of TCR beta cDNA was carried out from 500 ng total RNA with a constant-region primer. It was through three nested multiplex PCR rounds of slightly modified ARM-PCR that TCR beta libraries arose. In the first two PCR rounds, TRBV1-TRBV30 forward primers were paired with a C-beta reverse primer, and each round lasted around 10 cycles. TCRdb reprocessed the multiplex PCR reads with MiXCR, giving one entry per CDR3 protein. The sample lists approximately 330,000 distinct CDR3 sequences, almost 65% seen once, with roughly 6.5% in the top ten. The study extracted blood RNA from unsorted whole blood and also extracted germline DNA. Points from the study as a whole: In the absence of sorting, bulk samples left CD4+ and CD8+ repertoires uncompared. Among the pair types, tumor region pairs showed more overlap than tumor-adjacent and tumor-blood pairs.

About this clonotype itself: Its antigen is unknown. The junction shows a germline mismatch at one end, possibly a read error.

This sequence originates from a man aged 35-49 years with primary liver carcinoma and hepatitis B virus infection. The J gene is TRBJ2-7, the V gene TRBV6-2 or TRBV6-3; 13 positions match TRBD2. The sequencing input was peripheral blood. CDR3 DNA sequence: TGTGTCAGCAGTTACTCGAAATCGGGACTAGCGGGACATCTCTACGAGCAGTACTTC. This encodes CVSSYSKSGLAGHLYEQYF.